The subject of this entry is one T cell receptor beta chain. Germline-derived CDR1 and CDR2 are LNHDA and SQIVND (reference sequence). V shed 4 bases, J shed 3 bases, and the junction held 5 bases outside the gene matches. The CDR3 spans 15 residues. Per the study methods: Reference gene primers were amplified, and this amplification served to estimate nucleated cell counts. Here immunoSEQ multiplex PCR was the method, and the copy in TCRdb shows in-frame clones only, minus some. That table supplies the V and J calls and clone size; D and trimming were determined from the DNA. The sample yields 290,000 or so clones, around 80% seen once. The sample originates from a study of blood T cell repertoires in COVID-19. Study information: Samples came from the United States, Italy and Spain, spanning acute and convalescent COVID-19.

This chain joins TRBV19 and TRBJ2-7; 11 bases agree with TRBD2. This sequence was found in a man in his forties who had been exposed to COVID-19. The sequenced sample consisted of PBMCs or T cells enriched from blood (not recorded which). CDR3 protein: CASSNPLAGVYEQYF. DNA of the CDR3: TGTGCCAGTAGTAACCCACTAGCGGGAGTCTACGAGCAGTACTTC.